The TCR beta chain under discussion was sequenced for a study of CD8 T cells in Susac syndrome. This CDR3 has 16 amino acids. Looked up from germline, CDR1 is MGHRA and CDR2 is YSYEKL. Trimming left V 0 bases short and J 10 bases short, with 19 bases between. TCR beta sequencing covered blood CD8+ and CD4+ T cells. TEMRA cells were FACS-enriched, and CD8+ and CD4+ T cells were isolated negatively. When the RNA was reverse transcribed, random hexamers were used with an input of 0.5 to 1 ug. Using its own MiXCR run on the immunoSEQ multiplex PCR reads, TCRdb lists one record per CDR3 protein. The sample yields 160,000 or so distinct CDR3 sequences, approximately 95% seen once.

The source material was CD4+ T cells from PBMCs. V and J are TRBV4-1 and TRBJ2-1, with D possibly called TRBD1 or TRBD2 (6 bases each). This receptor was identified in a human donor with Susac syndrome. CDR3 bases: TGCGCCAGCAGCCAAGATCTAAGGGGGGCCGAGGAGGAGCAGTTCTTC. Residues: CASSQDLRGAEEEQFF.